These 25 T cell receptor beta chains share one sample of origin, sequenced in a study of vaccination and CD4 T cells after COVID-19. Time point here: late sampling 161 to 241 days after vaccination in a few convalescent patients. Treatment meaning: roughly 11-day PBMC culture with coronavirus spike peptide pools or control peptides (ViraFEST assay). The Oncomine TCR Beta short-read assay sequenced DNA from cultured CD4+ T cells. Using its own MiXCR run on the PCR reads, TCRdb lists one record per CDR3 protein. The top ten clones hold more than 15% of a sample with about 16,000 distinct CDR3 sequences, approximately 50% of them seen once. Their antigen targets remain unknown. Sample: CD4+ T cells from blood, cultured in vitro, taken about 7 months after SARS-CoV-2 vaccination. These receptors all stem from a human donor who had recovered from COVID-19.

The V and J genes are TRBV20-1 and TRBJ1-1; D is unresolved. The CDR3 extends over 14 amino acids. In germline, CDR1 is DFQATT, CDR2 SNEGSKA (reference sequence). Trimming removed 3 bases from V and 1 base from J, with 12 bases in between. DNA of the CDR3: TGCAGTGCTAGGCTCGGCAGTACGAACACTGAAGCTTTCTTT. Translated, it gives CSARLGSTNTEAFF.

J is TRBJ2-3 and V is TRBV6-1; D is undetermined. The CDR3 contains 12 residues. Germline CDR1 reads MNHNS; CDR2 reads SASEGT. V dropped 2 bases and J dropped 4 bases, with 4 bases sitting between them. The CDR3 nucleotides are TGTGCCAGCAGTGAAACGGCAGATACGCAGTATTTT. Translation: CASSETADTQYF.

The chain joins TRBV24-1 to TRBJ2-7; D is tentatively TRBD1 or TRBD2 (6 bases each). Germline V gene sequence: CDR1 KGHDR, CDR2 SFDVKD. The CDR3 is made up of 15 amino acids. CDR3: CAPPPGDNRTLGQYF. CDR3 DNA sequence: TGTGCACCACCCCCGGGGGACAACAGGACTTTGGGGCAGTACTTC.

The V gene is TRBV27, the J gene TRBJ1-1; perhaps TRBD1 as D (5 bases). Germline V gene lookup returns CDR1 MNHEY and CDR2 SMNVEV (reference sequence). With 5 bases removed from V and 6 bases from J, the gap between germline ends came to 16 bases. The CDR3 has 14 residues. DNA for the CDR3: TGTGCCAGCAGTGCCCTTCGGGGCAGGGCTGAAGCTTTCTTT. As protein: CASSALRGRAEAFF.

In this sample, this clonotype turned up a few times. This chain links TRBV20-1 with TRBJ2-3; D remains unclear. Germline V gene sequence: CDR1 DFQATT, CDR2 SNEGSKA (reference sequence). V dropped 0 bases and J dropped 3 bases, with 10 bases sitting between them. The CDR3 totals 14 residues. CDR3 residues: CSARDLLWTDTQYF. The CDR3 bases are TGCAGTGCTAGAGATCTCCTTTGGACAGATACGCAGTATTTT.

The V call is TRBV7-6, the J call TRBJ2-2, with 8 positions matching TRBD2. Germline V gene lookup returns CDR1 SGHVS and CDR2 FNYEAQ. This CDR3 contains 16 residues. The V gene end was trimmed by 5 bases and the J gene end by 4 bases; junction bases not matched to a gene: 9. CDR3 sequence reads: CASSMTGGPGTGELFF. CDR3 DNA sequence: TGTGCCAGCAGCATGACGGGAGGGCCGGGCACCGGGGAGCTGTTTTTT.

This chain links TRBV6-1 with TRBJ2-3; the D call may be TRBD1 or TRBD2 (5 bases each). CDR3 length: 14 residues. The V and J ends lost 5 bases and 2 bases respectively, with 11 bases between them. In germline, CDR1 is MNHNS, CDR2 SASEGT. CDR3 nucleotides: TGTGCCAGCAGTCCTAGGGGAGACACAGATACGCAGTATTTT. This translates into CASSPRGDTDTQYF.

The V call is TRBV19, the J call TRBJ1-6; the match to TRBD1 covers 7 bases. V trimming: 3 bases; J trimming: 7 bases; junction bases outside the gene matches: 6. CDR3 length: 15 residues. Germline lookup yields CDR1 LNHDA and CDR2 SQIVND (reference sequence). The CDR3 reads CASSITTGTNSPLHF. The CDR3 coding sequence is TGTGCCAGTAGTATCACGACAGGGACGAATTCACCCCTCCACTTT. The full variable domain, completed using reference TRBV19 and TRBJ1-6, is DGGITQSPKYLFRKEGQNVTLSCEQNLNHDAMYWYRQDPGQGLRLIYYSQIVNDFQKGDIAEGYSVSREKKESFPLTVTSAQKNPTAFYLCASSITTGTNSPLHFGNGTRLTVT.

With regard to this clonotype: One junction end disagrees with the germline gene, perhaps due to a read error. The V and J genes are TRBV7-2 and TRBJ2-1; TRBD2 might be the D (6 bases). CDR1 and CDR2 from the germline V gene are SGHTA and FQGNSA. This CDR3 is 15 amino acids long. The CDR3 DNA sequence: TGCGCCAGCAGCCGGGGGATGAGCTCCTACAATGAGCAGTTCTTC. Its translation is CASSRGMSSYNEQFF.

This clonotype has a handful of counts. The chain has TRBV20-1 and TRBJ2-7; 9 bases match TRBD2. The CDR3 consists of 15 residues. Germline values: CDR1 DFQATT, CDR2 SNEGSKA (reference sequence). V lost 7 bases to trimming and J lost 6 bases; unmatched junction nucleotides: 16. The CDR3 nucleotides are TGCAGTGTGTCCTTAGCGGGAGAGGGGGTAGGCGAGCAGTACTTC. It codes for CSVSLAGEGVGEQYF.

This clonotype was picked up a small number of times. The chain carries TRBV6-1 and TRBJ1-1; weak D call: TRBD1 (5 bases). CDR1 MNHNS and CDR2 SASEGT come from the germline V gene. Trimming removed 8 bases at V and 7 bases at J, with 14 bases between. This CDR3 is built from 12 residues. The chain's CDR3 is CASRWGGSEAFF. The CDR3 coding sequence is TGTGCCAGCCGATGGGGGGGAAGTGAAGCTTTCTTT.

This sequence joins TRBV25-1 and TRBJ2-5; D remains unclear. Trimming removed 4 bases at V and 3 bases at J, with 6 bases between. The germline CDR1 and CDR2 sequences are MGHDK and SYGVNS. This CDR3 is 12 amino acids long. CDR3 in DNA: TGTGCCAGCAGTGCATTTGAAGAGACCCAGTACTTC. Translation gives CASSAFEETQYF.

The chain employs TRBV6-1 and TRBJ1-2; 7 bases line up with TRBD1. CDR3 length: 14 amino acids. J lost 2 bases, V lost 3 bases, and 3 bases had no gene match. The germline CDR1 and CDR2 sequences are MNHNS and SASEGT. The CDR3 nucleotides are TGTGCCAGCAGTGACCCGGGACAGAACTATGGCTACACCTTC. This translates into CASSDPGQNYGYTF.

This chain links TRBV18 with TRBJ2-5; D is unresolved. CDR3 size: 13 residues. V lost 3 bases and J lost 5, with 10 bases in between. Germline CDR1 is KGHSH and CDR2 is LQKENI. In DNA form, the CDR3 reads TGTGCCAGCTCACCCACAGCCCCGGAGACCCAGTACTTC. Its protein product is CASSPTAPETQYF.

This chain connects TRBV11-2 to TRBJ2-7; unclear D gene. The V gene's germline CDR1 is SGHAT and CDR2 FQNNGV. This CDR3 has 13 residues. The V end was cut by 3 bases, the J end by 1 base, with 7 bases between. CDR3 nucleotides: TGTGCCAGCAGCTTCGGCCTATCCTACGAGCAGTACTTC. This translates into CASSFGLSYEQYF.

In its sample, this clonotype was seen a few times. V usage is TRBV20-1 and J usage is TRBJ2-3, with 7 bases fitting TRBD2. This CDR3 contains 12 residues. The germline V gene has CDR1 DFQATT and CDR2 SNEGSKA (reference sequence). V was clipped by 2 bases and J by 5 bases; unmatched bases: 1. The CDR3 DNA follows: TGCAGTGCTAGAACGGGGGGAGATACGCAGTATTTT. Its protein is CSARTGGDTQYF.

A few counts support this clonotype. The chain employs TRBV20-1 and TRBJ2-5; 7 bases are shared with TRBD2. V gave up 5 bases and J gave up 5 bases; unmatched junction bases: 11. The V gene's germline CDR1 is DFQATT and CDR2 SNEGSKA (reference sequence). The length of the CDR3 is 14 residues. The CDR3 loop reads CSAEIPGRGETQYF. CDR3 bases: TGCAGTGCTGAGATCCCGGGGAGGGGTGAGACCCAGTACTTC.

J is TRBJ2-7 and V is TRBV6-5; D not certain. Trimming left V 0 bases short and J 6 bases short, with 6 bases between. The CDR3 consists of 12 residues. The V gene's germline CDR1 is MNHEY and CDR2 SVGAGI. CDR3 sequence reads: CASSYSQVEQYF. The CDR3 nucleotides are TGTGCCAGCAGTTACTCGCAGGTCGAGCAGTACTTC.

The chain recombines TRBV20-1 with TRBJ2-3, with D perhaps TRBD1 or TRBD2 (6 bases each). V was shortened by 3 bases and J by 6 bases, with 19 bases between the two germline ends. There are 15 residues in the CDR3. The germline gives CDR1 DFQATT, CDR2 SNEGSKA (reference sequence). CDR3 in DNA: TGCAGTGCTAGGATCGGGGGTAGGGGGTCGGATACGCAGTATTTT. This translates into CSARIGGRGSDTQYF.

This clonotype occurred a few times. J is TRBJ1-5 and V is TRBV27; D is unclear. The CDR3 runs 14 residues. Trimming stripped 0 bases from V and 9 bases from J, with 12 bases between. Germline loops: CDR1 MNHEY, CDR2 SMNVEV (reference sequence). CDR3 sequence: CASSLSGPLPPQHF. The CDR3 DNA sequence: TGTGCCAGCAGTTTATCAGGCCCGTTACCGCCCCAGCATTTT.

In this sample, this clonotype turned up a few times. The CDR3, as DNA: TGTGCCAGCAGCACCGGACAAGGCTCCTACGAGCAGTACTTC. It is translated as CASSTGQGSYEQYF. The chain links TRBV7-9 to TRBJ2-7; D is possibly TRBD1 (5 bases). Trimming cost V 5 bases and J 0 bases, with 11 bases left between them. The CDR3 contains 14 residues. Looked up from germline, CDR1 is SEHNR and CDR2 is FQNEAQ (reference sequence).

This clonotype was recorded only once. The chain links TRBV19 to TRBJ2-3, with TRBD1 as a possible D gene (5 bases). This CDR3 region has 16 residues. CDR1 and CDR2 from the germline V gene are LNHDA and SQIVND (reference sequence). V was pared by 5 bases and J by 4 bases, with 19 bases between. CDR3 protein: CASSWQGSAGPDTQYF. The CDR3 DNA sequence: TGTGCCAGTAGTTGGCAGGGATCAGCAGGGCCAGATACGCAGTATTTT. The full variable domain, rest sourced from reference TRBV19 and TRBJ2-3, is DGGITQSPKYLFRKEGQNVTLSCEQNLNHDAMYWYRQDPGQGLRLIYYSQIVNDFQKGDIAEGYSVSREKKESFPLTVTSAQKNPTAFYLCASSWQGSAGPDTQYFGPGTRLTVL.

This clonotype was detected a few times. The chain links TRBV19 to TRBJ2-3; TRBD2 agrees at 10 bases. V lost 5 bases, J lost 4 bases, and 6 bases stayed unmatched. Germline CDR1 reads LNHDA; CDR2 reads SQIVND (reference sequence). There are 15 residues in the CDR3. CDR3 residues: CASSYPSGSSDTQYF. CDR3 sequence (DNA): TGTGCCAGTAGTTACCCTAGCGGGAGCTCAGATACGCAGTATTTT.

J is TRBJ2-5 and V is TRBV25-1; TRBD2 agrees at 9 bases. CDR3 length: 14 amino acids. Germline V gene sequence: CDR1 MGHDK, CDR2 SYGVNS. V trimming: 7 bases; J trimming: 2 bases; junction bases outside the gene matches: 5. CDR3 residues: CASMPSGIQETQYF. DNA of the CDR3: TGTGCCAGCATGCCTAGCGGGATACAAGAGACCCAGTACTTC.

V gene TRBV6-5 combines with J gene TRBJ2-7, with 9 positions matching TRBD1. Germline V gives CDR1 MNHEY, CDR2 SVGAGI. CDR3 length equals 15 residues. The ends lost 2 bases at V and 3 bases at J; junction bases unmatched: 5. The CDR3 DNA reads as TGTGCCAGCAGTTACCGGGGACAGGGTGTCTACGAGCAGTACTTC. This codes for CASSYRGQGVYEQYF.